This TCR beta chain stems from a study of blood T cell repertoires in COVID-19. Study context: T cells, B-cell-depleted T cells, or PBMCs supplied cDNA or gDNA.

V gave up 0 bases and J gave up 3 bases, with 9 bases separating them. Germline V gives CDR1 LGHNA, CDR2 YNFKEQ. The CDR3 sequence is 14 residues long. The protocol was immunoSEQ multiplex PCR, while the TCRdb copy is restricted to in-frame clones and leaves out a portion. Among around 300,000 clones listed, about nine tenths were seen once. This sequence was found in a man aged 50-60 years with active or convalescent COVID-19. The chain recombines TRBV4-2 with TRBJ2-7; D is undetermined. Sequenced sample: peripheral blood. As DNA, the CDR3 is TGTGCCAGCAGCCAAGACAGCGCCAGCTACGAGCAGTACTTC. The encoded protein is CASSQDSASYEQYF.